This is a list of T cell receptor beta chains from one sample in a study of early T cells in non-severe SARS-CoV-2 infection. TCRdb passed the 5' RACE reads through MiXCR, listing each CDR3 protein once. The sample records roughly 71,000 distinct CDR3 sequences, 13% being singletons. The sample was whole blood. Source of these receptors: an adult who was a healthcare worker with PCR-confirmed SARS-CoV-2 infection or an uninfected control (not recorded which). CDR3s include the opening cysteine and the closing phenylalanine or tryptophan. Clone size, where shown, is once, few, many, or a class for clones that have expanded.

clone_size j_call v_call cdr3_aa
many TRBJ2-5 TRBV12-5 CASGAGQGRETQYF
many TRBJ2-3 TRBV7-6 CASSSRTGGTDTQYF
. TRBJ2-2 TRBV11-2 CASSQDRNTGELFF
many TRBJ2-2 TRBV7-9 CASNELAGVTGELFF
many TRBJ2-4 TRBV5-1 CASSFQGRNIQYF
. TRBJ2-5 TRBV29-1 CSVDAGVSETQYF
. TRBJ1-1 TRBV10-3 CAISSRNRSNTEAFF
many TRBJ2-4 TRBV5-1 CASSFAQPGAKNIQYF
. TRBJ2-3 TRBV5-1 CASSIQGASDTQYF
. TRBJ2-1 TRBV5-1 CASHFQPGQGYNEQFF
. TRBJ1-1 TRBV11-1 CASSLGMGTEAFF
few TRBJ2-4 TRBV7-2 CASSSQRVLAKNIQYF
few TRBJ1-6 TRBV6-1 CASRWELRDSPLHF
. TRBJ2-1 TRBV21-1 CASARDPRGNEQFF
few TRBJ1-2 TRBV18 CASSPLQGYTF
few TRBJ1-1 TRBV29-1 CSVSNREGTEAFF
many TRBJ2-5 TRBV7-2 CASSSTRRETQYF
many TRBJ2-1 TRBV19 CASSNPNYNEQFF
few TRBJ2-1 TRBV30 CAWSVPRDPSNEQFF
many TRBJ1-5 TRBV20-1 CSARGSSNQPQHF
many TRBJ1-1 TRBV12-3/TRBV12-4 CASTLMTGVNTEAFF
many TRBJ2-7 TRBV6-2/TRBV6-3 CASSYNSYEQYF
few TRBJ1-2 TRBV29-1 CSVGGVRTGYGYTF
many TRBJ2-3 TRBV6-1 CASKLAGVNTQYF
few TRBJ2-7 TRBV5-1 CASSRDISYEQYF
. TRBJ2-2 TRBV20-1 CSARDLETTGELFF
. TRBJ2-1 TRBV29-1 CSGRQGLYPFNEQFF
many TRBJ1-3 TRBV6-2/TRBV6-3 CASSLSGNTIYF
few TRBJ2-7 TRBV30 CAWSIGLAGTYEQYF
few TRBJ1-1 TRBV18 CASSPRANRALPGGTEAFF
. TRBJ2-1 TRBV10-3 CAISHDRYNEQFF
many TRBJ2-2 TRBV3-1 CASSHSGRAGELFF
many TRBJ2-2 TRBV15 CATSLLVGGANTGELFF
few TRBJ2-5 TRBV13 CASSPTRARQGTQYF
medium-sized TRBJ1-3 TRBV29-1 CSVIWRNSGNTIYF
many TRBJ2-3 TRBV5-6 CASSLVAGDSYTQYF
. TRBJ2-3 TRBV29-1 CSAQTLTDTQYF
few TRBJ2-7 TRBV7-8 CASSLAGYSYEQYF
few TRBJ2-7 TRBV7-2 CASSFPGLAWEQYF
many TRBJ2-5 TRBV25-1 CASSVGALQETRYF
many TRBJ1-5 TRBV6-6 CASSYSRGMSNQPQHF
few TRBJ2-5 TRBV29-1 CSAGWGRPCNQETQYF
few TRBJ2-3 TRBV4-1 CASSHPRAYAQYF
many TRBJ2-5 TRBV5-1 CASSLGTGGGLAVYQETQYF
. TRBJ1-5 TRBV2 CASSRAGQPQHF
many TRBJ2-7 TRBV28 CASSYRGDSYEQYF
once TRBJ1-1 TRBV2 CASRGQYEAFF
many TRBJ1-6 TRBV12-3/TRBV12-4 CASSFWSSYNSPLHF
few TRBJ2-7 TRBV25-1 CASSESLEPPGLADIYCFYEQYF
. TRBJ2-1 TRBV12-3/TRBV12-4 CASSIQDSHYHNSYNEQFF
many TRBJ2-1 TRBV29-1 CSVSYNEQFF
few TRBJ2-5 TRBV5-1 CASSSGLSETQYF
few TRBJ2-1 TRBV30 CAWRDINSYNEQFF
few TRBJ2-2 TRBV6-2/TRBV6-3 CASNPASGPGELFF